This TCR beta chain stems from a study of OX40 agonist ivuxolimab in advanced cancers. Study in general: Partial responses were recorded for three patients, including one with hepatocellular carcinoma and two with cutaneous melanoma.

General study results and limits: More expanded clones were found, on average, in CD8+ than in CD4+ T cells. By week 6 at 0.1 to 3.0 mg/kg, blood CD4+ and CD8+ T cells had expanded clonally.

The assay was immunoSEQ multiplex PCR, and TCRdb's table has in-frame clones only and misses some. The table lists tens of thousands of clones, about 89% of them singletons. On this clone: The antigen remains undetermined.

V was clipped by 2 bases and J by 5 bases, with 18 bases between them. CDR1 and CDR2 (germline): MDHEN, SYDVKM. CDR3 length: 16 residues. Source: CD4+ or CD8+ T cells sorted from blood, taken in a trial of the OX40 agonist ivuxolimab. This TCR derives from an adult with an advanced solid tumor such as melanoma, head and neck, liver or kidney cancer. V is TRBV28 and J is TRBJ1-2; D may be TRBD1 (6 bases). For the CDR3, the DNA is TGTGCCAGCAGTTTAGTGTCAGGGGTCATGAAGTATGGCTACACCTTC. Translating it yields CASSLVSGVMKYGYTF.